The TCR beta chain described here comes from a study of shared clonotypes between healthy human individuals. Between the trimmed V and J ends, which lost 0 bases and 5 bases, there was a span of 19 bases. This CDR3 has 17 residues. CDR1 is SNHLY and CDR2 is FYNNEI in the germline V gene. Concerning this clone: Its antigen is not identified.

Study observations and caveats: Only a few donors were included, so the genetic and exposure-history diversity represented was limited. Generally, naive subsets came out with larger estimated richness than memory subsets.

Some clones are missing from TCRdb's copy, which holds only in-frame ones; the method was immunoSEQ multiplex PCR. The sample gives some 1 million clones, around 76% of which show up once; roughly 1.4% is in the top ten. Subsets obtained from CD4+ cells comprised CD45RA+ naive and CD45RA-negative memory cells. The receptor was isolated from a man between 18 and 29 years old in good health. J is TRBJ2-5 and V is TRBV2; D is unresolved. The sequenced material came from memory CD4+ T cells sorted from blood. Subset meaning: CD45RA-negative fraction. The CDR3 sequence: CASSEAFTILLGETQYF. The CDR3 coding sequence is TGTGCCAGCAGTGAAGCCTTTACGATCTTGTTGGGGGAGACCCAGTACTTC.